Listed here are 22 T cell receptor beta chains from one sample, sequenced in a study of blood T cell repertoires in COVID-19. Libraries were prepared by immunoSEQ multiplex PCR; TCRdb keeps only in-frame clonotypes and omits some of them. In the table there are roughly 170,000 clones, about 84% of which are singletons. The source material was peripheral blood. Source of these receptors: a human donor in a cohort sampled during active COVID-19.

The rearrangement uses TRBV7-9 and TRBJ2-7, with D tentatively TRBD1 (6 bases). Trimming pared 3 bases from V and 2 bases from J, leaving 14 bases between. Germline CDR1 and CDR2: SEHNR and FQNEAQ (reference sequence). The CDR3 consists of 15 residues. CDR3 DNA sequence: TGTGCCAGCAGCTTGGCGACAGGCCAAACCTACGAGCAGTACTTC. This codes for CASSLATGQTYEQYF. Full variable domain (remainder filled in from reference TRBV7-9 and TRBJ2-7): DTGVSQNPRHKITKRGQNVTFRCDPISEHNRLYWYRQTLGQGPEFLTYFQNEAQLEKSRLLSDRFSAERPKGSFSTLEIQRTEQGDSAMYLCASSLATGQTYEQYFGPGTRLTVT.

The V and J genes are TRBV6-1 and TRBJ2-7; unclear D gene. Per the germline V gene, CDR1 is MNHNS and CDR2 is SASEGT. The CDR3 length is 11 residues. Trimming shortened V by 3 bases and J by 3 bases, and 3 bases separated the two germline ends. The CDR3 nucleotides read TGTGCCAGCAGTGACCTCTACGAGCAGTACTTC. Residues: CASSDLYEQYF.

The sample holds one count of this clone. The CDR3 DNA reads as TGTGCCAGCAGCTTAACAACAATTAGCAATCAGCCCCAGCATTTT. This encodes CASSLTTISNQPQHF. V is TRBV7-2 and J is TRBJ1-5; D gene unclear. CDR3 length: 15 amino acids. The V gene's germline CDR1 is SGHTA and CDR2 FQGNSA. The germline V and J ends were trimmed by 2 bases and 0 bases, with 8 bases remaining between them.

The chain recombines TRBV10-1 with TRBJ1-5, with 8 bases aligning to TRBD1. Germline CDR1 and CDR2: WNHNN and SYGVQD (reference sequence). V shed 8 bases, J shed 2 bases, and the junction held 11 bases outside the gene matches. The CDR3 is 16 residues long. CDR3 residues: CASRDRPGWGNQPQHF. The CDR3 nucleotides are TGCGCCAGCCGGGACAGGCCGGGGTGGGGCAATCAGCCCCAGCATTTT.

The chain employs TRBV5-1 and TRBJ1-2; 10 bases agree with TRBD1. Looked up from germline, CDR1 is SGHRS and CDR2 is YFSETQ. CDR3 length: 15 residues. V trimming: 4 bases; J trimming: 3 bases; junction bases outside the gene matches: 6. CDR3 residues: CASSTGTGAYYGYTF. In DNA, the CDR3 is TGCGCCAGCAGCACCGGGACAGGGGCGTACTATGGCTACACCTTC.

J is TRBJ2-3 and V is TRBV19; D is unclear. From germline, CDR1 is LNHDA and CDR2 SQIVND (reference sequence). The CDR3 has 14 amino acids. Trimming cost V 3 bases and J 6 bases, with 13 bases left between them. CDR3 in amino acids: CASSMESRADTQYF. The CDR3 DNA reads TGTGCCAGTAGTATGGAGTCTAGAGCCGATACGCAGTATTTT.

The chain uses TRBV6-5 and TRBJ1-2; 8 nucleotides line up with TRBD1. With V trimmed by 6 bases and J by 4 bases, 7 bases remained unmatched. CDR3 size: 14 residues. CDR1 and CDR2 (germline): MNHEY, SVGAGI. CDR3: CASSSGGAVYGYTF. In nucleotides, the CDR3 is TGTGCCAGCAGCTCAGGGGGCGCGGTCTATGGCTACACCTTC.

The rearrangement joins TRBV6-5 to TRBJ1-2, with TRBD1 identical over 7 bases. The germline CDR1 and CDR2 sequences are MNHEY and SVGAGI. V shed 4 bases, J shed 8 bases, and the junction held 16 bases outside the gene matches. This CDR3 has 16 residues. This CDR3 reads CASSFNSRDSTLGYTF. The CDR3 region has the DNA TGTGCCAGCAGTTTCAACAGCCGGGACAGCACTTTAGGCTACACCTTC.

This clone was seen once. J is TRBJ1-4 and V is TRBV2; TRBD1 agrees at 8 bases. The length of the CDR3 is 18 residues. The junction had 12 bases not matched to a gene; V was cut back by 2 bases and J by 4 bases. CDR1 is SNHLY, CDR2 FYNNEI, per germline. The CDR3 sequence is CASSERLAGGVGNEKLFF. CDR3 DNA: TGTGCCAGCAGTGAACGGTTGGCAGGGGGCGTGGGTAATGAAAAACTGTTTTTT. Full variable domain (remainder filled in from reference TRBV2 and TRBJ1-4): EPEVTQTPSHQVTQMGQEVILRCVPISNHLYFYWYRQILGQKVEFLVSFYNNEISEKSEIFDDQFSVERPDGSNFTLKIRSTKLEDSAMYFCASSERLAGGVGNEKLFFGSGTQLSVL.

The rearrangement joins TRBV18 to TRBJ1-5; perhaps TRBD1 as D (6 bases). The V gene's germline CDR1 is KGHSH and CDR2 LQKENI. Trimming stripped 3 bases from V and 2 bases from J, with 17 bases between. This CDR3 region has 17 residues. The CDR3 sequence: CASSPGQGFGGNQPQHF. The CDR3 DNA reads as TGTGCCAGCTCACCGGGGCAGGGGTTTGGGGGCAATCAGCCCCAGCATTTT.

The chain joins TRBV9 to TRBJ1-1; no clear D. CDR1 and CDR2 from the germline V gene are SGDLS and YYNGEE. V gave up 3 bases and J gave up 1 base, with 10 bases separating them. The CDR3 has 14 amino acids. Here the CDR3 DNA reads TGTGCCAGCAGCGATGGACTATCGAACACTGAAGCTTTCTTT. Encoded protein: CASSDGLSNTEAFF.

This clone was seen just once. The CDR3 loop reads CSARLMDAAFF. CDR3 sequence (DNA): TGCAGTGCTCGACTAATGGATGCAGCTTTCTTT. This chain connects TRBV20-1 to TRBJ1-1; D is unresolved. Per the germline V gene, CDR1 is DFQATT and CDR2 is SNEGSKA (reference sequence). V shed 5 bases and J shed 10 bases, with 14 bases lying between them. This CDR3 spans 11 amino acids.

This chain uses TRBV9 with TRBJ2-5; the D gene is possibly TRBD2 (5 bases). In germline, CDR1 is SGDLS, CDR2 YYNGEE. V was pared by 6 bases and J by 5 bases, with 17 bases between. The CDR3 sequence is 14 residues long. CDR3 region: CASNLGRVWETQYF. CDR3 nucleotide sequence: TGTGCCAGCAACTTAGGGCGGGTGTGGGAGACCCAGTACTTC.

The chain combines TRBV5-5 with TRBJ1-1; D might be TRBD1 (5 bases). In germline, CDR1 is SGHKS, CDR2 YYEKEE (reference sequence). V shed 3 bases and J shed 2 bases, with 8 bases lying between them. The CDR3 consists of 13 residues. The CDR3 nucleotides are TGTGCCAGCAGCTCGGGACTCAACACTGAAGCTTTCTTT. As protein: CASSSGLNTEAFF.

Here the CDR3 DNA reads TGTGCCAGCAGCTCCACAGGGCCGATAAACATTCAGTACTTC. It encodes CASSSTGPINIQYF. V gene TRBV6-2 or TRBV6-3 combines with J gene TRBJ2-4; D perhaps matches TRBD1 (6 bases). The V end was cut by 6 bases, the J end by 6 bases, with 15 bases between. Germline V CDR1 and CDR2: MNHEY, SVGEGT. The CDR3 has 14 residues.

This clone was picked up one time. This chain connects TRBV5-6 to TRBJ2-5; D remains ambiguous. Trimming cost V 2 bases and J 3 bases, with 8 bases left between them. Germline CDR1 reads SGHDT; CDR2 reads YYEEEE. The CDR3 has 13 residues. CDR3 coding DNA: TGTGCCAGCAGCTTCGCAGCGAAAGAGACCCAGTACTTC. Translation: CASSFAAKETQYF. Filled out from reference TRBV5-6 and TRBJ2-5, the complete variable domain reads DAGVTQSPTHLIKTRGQQVTLRCSPKSGHDTVSWYQQALGQGPQFIFQYYEEEERQRGNFPDRFSGHQFPNYSSELNVNALLLGDSALYLCASSFAAKETQYFGPGTRLLVL.

The chain combines TRBV5-1 with TRBJ2-7; D is perhaps TRBD2 (5 bases). CDR3 length: 13 amino acids. The V end lost 4 bases, the J end lost 1 base, and 9 bases lay between the germline ends. Germline V gene data show CDR1 as SGHRS and CDR2 as YFSETQ. The CDR3 spells CASSPVASYEQYF. Written as DNA, the CDR3 is TGCGCCAGCAGCCCGGTAGCGTCCTACGAGCAGTACTTC. Full variable domain (rest looked up from reference TRBV5-1 and TRBJ2-7): KAGVTQTPRYLIKTRGQQVTLSCSPISGHRSVSWYQQTPGQGLQFLFEYFSETQRNKGNFPGRFSGRQFSNSRSEMNVSTLELGDSALYLCASSPVASYEQYFGPGTRLTVT.

The chain combines TRBV2 with TRBJ1-4; tentative D call: TRBD1 (6 bases). CDR1 is SNHLY, CDR2 FYNNEI, per germline. V lost 8 bases and J lost 1, with 14 bases in between. CDR3 length: 15 residues. CDR3 region: CASDRGRGTNEKLFF. For the CDR3, the DNA is TGTGCCAGCGATAGGGGCAGGGGAACTAATGAAAAACTGTTTTTT. The full variable domain, completed using reference TRBV2 and TRBJ1-4, is EPEVTQTPSHQVTQMGQEVILRCVPISNHLYFYWYRQILGQKVEFLVSFYNNEISEKSEIFDDQFSVERPDGSNFTLKIRSTKLEDSAMYFCASDRGRGTNEKLFFGSGTQLSVL.

This clone appeared a few times. The gene calls are TRBV21-1 and TRBJ1-3; the table's D call, TRBD1, was not checked against the DNA. TRBV21-1 is tagged as a pseudogene. The CDR3 has 15 amino acids. The DNA for the CDR3 is TGTGCCAGCAGCAAAGTCTGGCAGGGAGGAAACACCATATATTTT. Protein: CASSKVWQGGNTIYF.

CDR3 nucleotide sequence: TGTGCCAGCAGCACCGCCGTTAGTTTGAACACTGAAGCTTTCTTT. Encoded protein: CASSTAVSLNTEAFF. The chain carries TRBV7-8 and TRBJ1-1, with unresolved D. The germline V gene encodes CDR1 SGHVS and CDR2 FQNEAQ. Trimming removed 5 bases at V and 0 bases at J, with 13 bases between. The CDR3 is 15 residues long.

The chain combines TRBV4-1 with TRBJ2-7, with 8 bases that match TRBD1. The CDR3 is 19 residues long. J was trimmed by 0 bases and V by 1 base; bases with no gene match: 14. CDR1 MGHRA and CDR2 YSYEKL come from the germline V gene. The CDR3 DNA reads TGCGCCAGCAGCCAAGGTTACGACAGGGGAAGCCCAAGCTCCTACGAGCAGTACTTC. Translating gives CASSQGYDRGSPSSYEQYF.

This chain joins TRBV2 and TRBJ2-7; 9 bases align to TRBD1. CDR3 length: 15 residues. Trimming removed 8 bases from V and 7 bases from J; junction bases left unmatched: 15. The germline V gene has CDR1 SNHLY and CDR2 FYNNEI. The CDR3 DNA reads TGTGCCAGCGGACTCGACAGGGGGGCAACTAGTGAGCAGTACTTC. Its protein product is CASGLDRGATSEQYF.